The following is a TCR beta chain sequence with its context. The second PCR ran about 6 to 12 cycles with a sample-barcoded 5' primer and J-beta primers. Per-sample output comprised a minimum of 2.5 million paired-end reads containing CDR3. TCRdb processed the 5' RACE reads anew with MiXCR; each CDR3 protein has one entry. The top ten hold 3% to 4% of the sample, which has 450,000 to 600,000 distinct CDR3 sequences, roughly a quarter seen once. This CDR3 has 14 amino acids. Germline V gene sequence: CDR1 SQVTM, CDR2 ANQGSEA. Trimming pared 3 bases from V and 4 bases from J, leaving 15 bases between. This sample was included in a study of blood T cells in healthy people across ages. They isolated at least 6.5 million PBMCs from each sample. These records were also assigned to another study, of T cells of mothers and their children. As reported in that work: Mothers and children who were related shared slightly more overlap than unrelated pairs, but not significantly more.

The chain couples TRBV29-1 to TRBJ1-2; the D gene is possibly TRBD1 (6 bases). Specimen: blood. This TCR was recovered from a boy aged 2 to 10 in good health. The CDR3 bases are TGCAGCGTTGACAGGGGCGAGGGGCTCTATGGCTACACCTTC. Protein: CSVDRGEGLYGYTF.